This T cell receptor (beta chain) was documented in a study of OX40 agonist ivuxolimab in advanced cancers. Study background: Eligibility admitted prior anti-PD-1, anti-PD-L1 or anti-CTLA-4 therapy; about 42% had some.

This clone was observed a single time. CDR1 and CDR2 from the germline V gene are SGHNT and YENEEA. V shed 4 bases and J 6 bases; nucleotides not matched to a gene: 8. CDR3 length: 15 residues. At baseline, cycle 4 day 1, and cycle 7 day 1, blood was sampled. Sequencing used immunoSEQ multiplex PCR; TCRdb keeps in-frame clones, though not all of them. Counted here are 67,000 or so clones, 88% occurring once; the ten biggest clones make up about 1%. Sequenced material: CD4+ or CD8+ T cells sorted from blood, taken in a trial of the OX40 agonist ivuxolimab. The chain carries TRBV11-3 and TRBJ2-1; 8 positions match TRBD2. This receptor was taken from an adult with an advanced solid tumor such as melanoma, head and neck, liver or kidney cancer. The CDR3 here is CASSSLPGLGNEQFF. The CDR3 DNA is TGTGCCAGCAGCTCCCTCCCGGGACTAGGCAATGAGCAGTTCTTC.